This TCR beta chain is from a study of T-cell reconstitution after alpha-beta-depleted transplantation in children. Study conclusions and caveats: Reported findings indicate that, about two months after transplant, alpha-beta T cells came from several hundred expanded clones, which were derived from non-depleted graft cells. Surviving recipient T cells and intrathymic progenitors accounted for some patients' high TCRbeta diversity at day 60. One year after transplant, T-cell counts and diversity came mostly from newly produced T cells.

TCRbeta library preparation incorporated unique molecular identifiers. TCRdb reanalysed the PCR reads using MiXCR and keeps one entry per CDR3 protein. This sample carries about 210,000 distinct CDR3 sequences, roughly 15% of them seen once, and the ten largest clones take around 44%. The sample holds a few counts of this clonotype. What it binds is unknown. Germline V CDR1 and CDR2: SQVTM, ANQGSEA. The CDR3 spans 12 residues. V was pared by 4 bases and J by 9 bases, with 13 bases between. The rearrangement joins TRBV29-1 to TRBJ2-1, with D perhaps TRBD2 (6 bases). Material: PBMCs, mostly from graft donor cells, obtained 360 days after TCRalphabeta/CD19-depleted stem cell transplant. This TCR came from a male patient under 10 years old who had a stem cell transplant for acute lymphoblastic leukemia, so the T cells may come from the graft donor. CDR3 DNA sequence: TGCAGCGTTGTAGCGGCGTGGGGTGAGCAGTTCTTC. It specifies CSVVAAWGEQFF.